Presented here are 12 T cell receptor beta chains from one specimen sequenced in a study of Ad26.COV2.S vaccination and SARS-CoV-2 variants. Treatment here: roughly 20 received Ad26.COV2.S at low or high dose, single or two shots; 5 received placebo; per-sample allocation not given. Specimen acquisition occurred on day 63 following the initial vaccine or placebo injection. Clones were read by immunoSEQ multiplex PCR, and TCRdb kept only the in-frame ones, dropping some. The table lists a few hundred thousand clones, around 90% of them singletons, with around 4.2% in the top ten. The specimen was peripheral blood, collected in a trial of Ad26.COV2.S vaccine versus placebo. These receptors were obtained from a person aged 18-65 years who received the Ad26.COV2.S COVID-19 vaccine or a placebo.

V usage is TRBV10-3 and J usage is TRBJ2-7, with D possibly TRBD2 on 6 matching bases. The CDR3 consists of 14 residues. Germline CDR1 is ENHRY and CDR2 is SYGVKD. Trimming stripped 7 bases from V and 3 bases from J, with 16 bases between. The CDR3 loop reads CAIMSAGYIYEQYF. CDR3 coding DNA: TGTGCCATCATGTCGGCGGGATACATCTACGAGCAGTACTTC.

The chain couples TRBV11-2 to TRBJ1-2, with D tentatively TRBD1 (6 bases). This CDR3 contains 13 residues. V lost 2 bases to trimming and J lost 10 bases, with 14 bases between them. Per the germline V gene, CDR1 is SGHAT and CDR2 is FQNNGV. The CDR3 sequence: CASSLRRTEPYTF. The DNA of the CDR3 is TGTGCCAGCAGCTTACGTCGGACAGAGCCCTACACCTTC.

The chain couples TRBV27 to TRBJ2-3, with 8 bases aligning to TRBD2. Per the germline V gene, CDR1 is MNHEY and CDR2 is SMNVEV (reference sequence). CDR3 length: 17 amino acids. Trimming removed 5 bases from V and 0 bases from J; junction bases left unmatched: 10. CDR3 loop: CASSQQPLAGSTDTQYF. The CDR3 DNA reads as TGTGCCAGCAGTCAACAACCCTTAGCGGGGAGCACAGATACGCAGTATTTT.

Note on this clone: A read error may account for a junction end that differs from germline. The rearrangement links TRBV4-3 to TRBJ2-1; 16 nucleotides match TRBD2. Per the germline V gene, CDR1 is LGHNA and CDR2 is YSLEER. The CDR3 loop spans 20 amino acids. The CDR3 sequence: CTSSQVGTSGRGGSYNEQFF. For the CDR3, the DNA is TGCACCAGCAGCCAAGTGGGGACTAGCGGGAGGGGGGGCTCCTACAATGAGCAGTTCTTC.

This clone was counted a single time. This chain uses TRBV7-2 with TRBJ2-2; D gene ambiguous. Germline CDR1 is SGHTA and CDR2 is FQGNSA. The CDR3 totals 15 residues. The CDR3 reads CAGYRPNLNTGELFF. The CDR3 DNA reads TGTGCTGGCTACCGCCCTAACTTGAACACCGGGGAGCTGTTTTTT.

This chain connects TRBV28 to TRBJ1-1; TRBD1 might be the D (5 bases). V was shortened by 4 bases and J by 11 bases, with 20 bases between the two germline ends. Germline lookup yields CDR1 MDHEN and CDR2 SYDVKM. This CDR3 is built from 14 residues. CDR3 amino acids: CASSSRDWLFGAFF. CDR3 coding DNA: TGTGCCAGCAGTTCTAGGGACTGGTTATTTGGGGCTTTCTTT.

CDR3 nucleotide sequence: TGTGCCAGCAGTGAATTTGCAGGGACGAACACCGGGGAGCTGTTTTTT. Amino acids: CASSEFAGTNTGELFF. The rearrangement links TRBV25-1 to TRBJ2-2, with D perhaps TRBD1 (5 bases). The CDR3 is made up of 16 amino acids. Germline CDR1 and CDR2: MGHDK and SYGVNS. Trimming took off 1 base at V and 0 bases at J, with 9 bases between the two ends.

This sequence joins TRBV3-1 (or the pseudogene TRBV3-2) and TRBJ2-2; weak D call: TRBD2 (6 bases). Trimming cost V 3 bases and J 5 bases, with 19 bases left between them. Germline CDR1 reads LGHDT; CDR2 reads YNNKEL (reference sequence). The CDR3 is 17 residues long. CDR3 nucleotides: TGTGCCAGCAGCCACACCGGGACTCCCTTGAGGACCGGGGAGCTGTTTTTT. It translates to CASSHTGTPLRTGELFF.

The V call is TRBV5-1, the J call TRBJ2-4, with 8 bases that match TRBD1. Germline V CDR1 and CDR2: SGHRS, YFSETQ. The CDR3 sequence is 15 residues long. V trimming: 2 bases; J trimming: 8 bases; junction bases outside the gene matches: 9. The DNA of the CDR3 is TGCGCCAGCAGCTTCCAGGGGGCGGGTCAAGACATTCAGTACTTC. Encoded protein: CASSFQGAGQDIQYF.

The genes are TRBV15 and TRBJ2-4; D is perhaps TRBD1 (5 bases). Trimming took 1 base from V and 2 from J, leaving 9 bases between them. Germline CDR1 and CDR2: LNHNV and YYDKDF (reference sequence). The CDR3 spans 15 residues. The CDR3 DNA follows: TGTGCCACCAGCAGAGGCAGGGAAACCAAAAACATTCAGTACTTC. Residues: CATSRGRETKNIQYF.

This sequence joins TRBV28 and TRBJ2-3; 11 bases fit TRBD2. Germline trimming cut 2 bases from V and 0 bases from J; bases unmatched to any gene: 1. The germline V gene encodes CDR1 MDHEN and CDR2 SYDVKM. The CDR3 has 16 residues. The CDR3 spells CASSLGTSGSTDTQYF. The CDR3 region has the DNA TGTGCCAGCAGTTTAGGGACTAGCGGTAGCACAGATACGCAGTATTTT.

This clone was seen a single time. The rearrangement links TRBV28 to TRBJ1-2, with D uncertain. The CDR3 totals 12 residues. CDR1 is MDHEN and CDR2 is SYDVKM in the germline V gene. V was clipped by 7 bases and J by 4 bases, with 10 bases between them. CDR3 region: CASMAQSYGYTF. CDR3 sequence (DNA): TGTGCCAGCATGGCGCAGTCCTATGGCTACACCTTC.